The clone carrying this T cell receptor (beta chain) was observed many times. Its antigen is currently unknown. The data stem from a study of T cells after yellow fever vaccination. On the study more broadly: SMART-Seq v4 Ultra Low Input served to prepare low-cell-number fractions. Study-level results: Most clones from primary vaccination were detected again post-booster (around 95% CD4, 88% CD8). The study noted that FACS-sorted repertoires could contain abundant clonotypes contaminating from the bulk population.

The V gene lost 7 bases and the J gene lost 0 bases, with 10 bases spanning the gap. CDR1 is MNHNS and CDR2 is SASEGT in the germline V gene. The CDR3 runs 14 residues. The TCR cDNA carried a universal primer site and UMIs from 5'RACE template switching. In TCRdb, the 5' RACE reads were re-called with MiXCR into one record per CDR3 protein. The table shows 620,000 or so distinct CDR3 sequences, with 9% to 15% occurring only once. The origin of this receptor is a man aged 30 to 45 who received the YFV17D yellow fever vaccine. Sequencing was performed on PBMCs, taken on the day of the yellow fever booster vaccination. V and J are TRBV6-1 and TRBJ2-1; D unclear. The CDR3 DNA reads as TGTGCCAGCACCCTTTCCGGCTCCTACAATGAGCAGTTCTTC. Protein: CASTLSGSYNEQFF.